This TCR beta chain was sequenced for a study of cytomegalovirus exposure and HLA in healthy donors. Study at large: Assignment to the Caucasian-associated ancestry cluster applied to approximately 80% of the approximately 400 genotyped donors.

Trimming removed 3 bases at V and 11 bases at J, with 10 bases between. Germline lookup yields CDR1 MDHEN and CDR2 SYDVKM. The CDR3 has 11 amino acids. Primers for the PCR totalled 60 Vbeta and 13 Jbeta. TCRdb's table, derived via immunoSEQ multiplex PCR, lists solely in-frame clones and lacks some. Of 150,000 to 200,000 clones listed, approximately 86% are singletons. Sequencing was performed on PBMCs. The TCR originated in a male donor in good health and CMV-seronegative. The V gene is TRBV28, the J gene TRBJ1-1; D gene ambiguous. DNA for the CDR3: TGTGCCAGCAGTTTCTTCGGTGGTGCTTTCTTT. This translates into CASSFFGGAFF. Full variable domain (remainder filled in from reference TRBV28 and TRBJ1-1): DVKVTQSSRYLVKRTGEKVFLECVQDMDHENMFWYRQDPGLGLRLIYFSYDVKMKEKGDIPEGYSVSREKKERFSLILESASTNQTSMYLCASSFFGGAFFGQGTRLTVV.